This T cell receptor (beta chain) was identified in a study of OX40 agonist ivuxolimab in advanced cancers. Overall study results and limits: Relatively little clonal expansion, among the lowest observed, appeared in partial responders at 0.1-3.0 mg/kg.

Patients who had autoimmune disease history or got systemic immunosuppression were left out. Remarks on this clone: Antigen: not known.

V was shortened by 4 bases and J by 0 bases, with 11 bases between the two germline ends. This CDR3 is built from 14 residues. Germline assignment: CDR1 SGHKS and CDR2 YYEKEE (reference sequence). This table comes from immunoSEQ multiplex PCR, and its TCRdb copy is limited to in-frame clones, with some not included. The sample includes approximately 74,000 clones, 90% of them seen just once. This receptor was identified in an adult with an advanced solid tumor such as melanoma, head and neck, liver or kidney cancer. The rearrangement links TRBV5-5 to TRBJ2-7; D is undetermined. This material consisted of CD4+ or CD8+ T cells sorted from blood, taken in a trial of the OX40 agonist ivuxolimab. CDR3 in amino acids: CASSAIPSSYEQYF. DNA for the CDR3: TGTGCCAGCAGCGCGATTCCGTCCTCCTACGAGCAGTACTTC.